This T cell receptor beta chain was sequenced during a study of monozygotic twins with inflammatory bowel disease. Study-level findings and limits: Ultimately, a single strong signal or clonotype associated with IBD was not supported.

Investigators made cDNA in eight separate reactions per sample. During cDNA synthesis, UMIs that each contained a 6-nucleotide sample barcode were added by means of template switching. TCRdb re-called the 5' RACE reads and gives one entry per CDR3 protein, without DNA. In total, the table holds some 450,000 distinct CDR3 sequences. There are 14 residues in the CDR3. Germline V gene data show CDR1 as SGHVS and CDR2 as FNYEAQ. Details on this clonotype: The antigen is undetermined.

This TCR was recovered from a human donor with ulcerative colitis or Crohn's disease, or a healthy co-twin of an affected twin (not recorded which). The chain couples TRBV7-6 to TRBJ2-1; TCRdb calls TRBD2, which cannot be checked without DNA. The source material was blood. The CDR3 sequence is CASSPRLTSDEQFF.